The 18 T cell receptor beta chains reported below all come from one sample, sequenced in a study of response to subunit inactivated influenza vaccine. From the RT-PCR reads, TCRdb called clonotypes with MiXCR, one entry per CDR3 protein. The sample lists 500,000 to 750,000 distinct CDR3 sequences; 12% to 15% were seen once. The sequencing here drew on PBMCs from blood, taken roughly 12 days after vaccination. The receptors come from a man in his fifties who received an inactivated influenza vaccine.

This clonotype was seen only a few times. V is TRBV20-1 and J is TRBJ2-2; TRBD1 is a possible D gene (5 bases). Germline V gene sequence: CDR1 DFQATT, CDR2 SNEGSKA (reference sequence). V lost 3 bases and J 8 bases, leaving 13 bases between the germline ends. This CDR3 spans 13 amino acids. CDR3 nucleotides: TGCAGTGCTAGTGAGACAGTAGGTGGGGAGCTGTTTTTT. It specifies CSASETVGGELFF.

This clonotype was picked up a small number of times. The CDR3 coding sequence is TGTGCCAGCATAGATCATATGTACAGGGAGGACTATGGCTACACCTTC. This translates into CASIDHMYREDYGYTF. The chain has TRBV6-1 and TRBJ1-2; tentatively, D is TRBD1 (6 bases). The CDR3 is made up of 16 amino acids. The germline V and J ends were trimmed by 7 bases and 3 bases, with 21 bases remaining between them. Germline CDR1 is MNHNS and CDR2 is SASEGT.

This clonotype has a handful of counts. The CDR3 sequence is CASNRGGHTEAFF. The CDR3 nucleotides read TGTGCCAGCAACAGAGGGGGGCACACTGAAGCTTTCTTT. The chain couples TRBV28 to TRBJ1-1; tentatively, D is TRBD1 (6 bases). Germline lookup yields CDR1 MDHEN and CDR2 SYDVKM. V was clipped by 7 bases and J by 3 bases, with 12 bases between them. This CDR3 is built from 13 residues.

A few counts support this clonotype. The chain uses TRBV10-3 and TRBJ2-3, with 11 bases aligning to TRBD2. J was trimmed by 3 bases and V by 5 bases; bases with no gene match: 4. Germline V lookup: CDR1 ENHRY, CDR2 SYGVKD. This CDR3 is 15 amino acids long. CDR3 residues: CAISPTSGKTDTQYF. The DNA for the CDR3 is TGTGCCATCAGTCCGACTAGCGGGAAGACAGATACGCAGTATTTT.

This clonotype was seen repeatedly, ten times or more. J is TRBJ2-1 and V is TRBV4-3; possibly TRBD2 for D (5 bases). The CDR3 covers 18 residues. Trimming took 0 bases from V and 5 from J, leaving 20 bases between them. The V gene's germline CDR1 is LGHNA and CDR2 YSLEER. CDR3 region: CASSQDLRADSGNNEQFF. The CDR3, as DNA: TGCGCCAGCAGCCAAGATCTCAGAGCGGACTCGGGGAACAATGAGCAGTTCTTC.

This clonotype was seen a handful of times. The J gene is TRBJ2-7, the V gene TRBV29-1; D is unclear. The CDR3 contains 13 residues. Trimming stripped 4 bases from V and 0 bases from J, with 10 bases between. Germline CDR1 SQVTM, CDR2 ANQGSEA. CDR3 sequence (DNA): TGCAGCGTTGTAGCTGAGAGCTCCTACGAGCAGTACTTC. This sequence encodes CSVVAESSYEQYF.

A few counts support this clonotype. V is TRBV6-5 and J is TRBJ2-1; 9 bases line up with TRBD2. Germline V gene lookup returns CDR1 MNHEY and CDR2 SVGAGI. Trimming removed 2 bases from V and 15 bases from J; junction bases left unmatched: 2. The CDR3 totals 11 residues. DNA of the CDR3: TGTGCCAGCAGTTACGGCGGGGGGGTGTTCTTC. It translates to CASSYGGGVFF.

This chain connects TRBV4-3 to TRBJ1-1; D may be TRBD1 (5 bases). The CDR3 extends over 13 amino acids. Germline CDR1 is LGHNA and CDR2 is YSLEER. Trimming stripped 1 base from V and 7 bases from J, with 10 bases between. The CDR3 nucleotides read TGCGCCAGCAGCCAAGCCCTAACAGGTGAAGCTTTCTTT. The encoded protein is CASSQALTGEAFF.

This clonotype appeared a few times. The CDR3 coding sequence is TGTGCCAGCGGGACGGTGGGGACCGGGGAGCTGTTTTTT. Encoded protein: CASGTVGTGELFF. The chain recombines TRBV7-6 with TRBJ2-2; D tentatively reads TRBD1 or TRBD2 (5 bases each). The CDR3 contains 13 residues. Trimming pared 8 bases from V and 5 bases from J, leaving 12 bases between. CDR1 SGHVS and CDR2 FNYEAQ come from the germline V gene.

The rearrangement joins TRBV7-2 to TRBJ1-1; no reliable D call. The V gene lost 4 bases and the J gene lost 2 bases, with 8 bases spanning the gap. The germline CDR1 and CDR2 sequences are SGHTA and FQGNSA. This CDR3 region has 13 residues. CDR3 nucleotides: TGTGCCAGCAGCTGGAACAGAAACACTGAAGCTTTCTTT. Translated: CASSWNRNTEAFF.

A few counts support this clonotype. V gene TRBV7-9 combines with J gene TRBJ2-2; 7 bases fit TRBD1. V gave up 7 bases and J gave up 7 bases; unmatched junction bases: 18. Germline-derived CDR1 and CDR2 are SEHNR and FQNEAQ (reference sequence). CDR3 size: 17 residues. CDR3: CASTFRRTGQIGGELFF. For the CDR3, the DNA is TGTGCCAGCACCTTTAGGAGAACGGGACAGATAGGCGGGGAGCTGTTTTTT.

This clonotype occurred a few times. The CDR3 sequence is CASSQTRNTEAFF. CDR3 sequence (DNA): TGTGCCAGCAGCCAAACCAGGAACACTGAAGCTTTCTTT. The rearrangement joins TRBV14 to TRBJ1-1, with unresolved D. The CDR3 runs to 13 residues. V was cut by 2 bases and J by 1 base, with 5 bases left in between. Germline CDR1 is SGHDN and CDR2 is FVKESK.

The V and J genes are TRBV20-1 and TRBJ1-2, with TRBD1 matching 7 bases. The germline V gene encodes CDR1 DFQATT and CDR2 SNEGSKA (reference sequence). The CDR3 loop spans 14 amino acids. The J segment lost 6 bases and the V segment lost 0 bases, leaving 7 bases of the junction unmatched. Here the CDR3 DNA reads TGCAGTGCTAGAGATGCGACAGGGTCGGATGGCTACACCTTC. Protein sequence: CSARDATGSDGYTF.

The CDR3 loop is CASSQEWLALGDTQYF. CDR3 coding DNA: TGTGCCAGCAGCCAAGAGTGGTTGGCCCTAGGGGATACGCAGTATTTT. The V call is TRBV3-1, the J call TRBJ2-3; D uncertain. The germline V gene has CDR1 LGHDT and CDR2 YNNKEL (reference sequence). The CDR3 contains 16 residues. Trimming shortened V by 0 bases and J by 6 bases, and 16 bases separated the two germline ends.

Turning to this clonotype: This may be a read error, as it is one base from a much larger clone. DNA of the CDR3: TGCGCCAGCAACGACAGGGAGACCGGGGAGCTGTTTTTT. It codes for CASNDRETGELFF. V gene TRBV5-1 combines with J gene TRBJ2-2, with 7 bases aligning to TRBD1. The CDR3 is made up of 13 amino acids. Trimming cost V 6 bases and J 5 bases; bases outside gene matches: 4. Germline assignment: CDR1 SGHRS and CDR2 YFSETQ.

This clonotype was found a few times. J is TRBJ2-1 and V is TRBV18; TRBD2 aligns across 11 bases. Per germline, CDR1 KGHSH and CDR2 LQKENI. The CDR3 is 16 residues long. J lost 4 bases, V lost 4 bases, and 6 bases had no gene match. The CDR3, as DNA: TGTGCCAGCTCACGAAGGACTAGCGGGTTATACAATGAGCAGTTCTTC. Encoded protein: CASSRRTSGLYNEQFF.

The V and J genes are TRBV5-1 and TRBJ2-2; maybe TRBD2 (6 bases). The CDR3 has 13 residues. CDR1 and CDR2 (germline): SGHRS, YFSETQ. V lost 4 bases to trimming and J lost 8 bases, with 12 bases between them. The CDR3 loop reads CASSVSSAGELFF. The CDR3 DNA reads TGCGCCAGCAGCGTCTCTAGCGCGGGGGAGCTGTTTTTT.

This clonotype was detected ten times or more. The CDR3 sequence: CASSQAHSGLYNEQFF. In DNA, the CDR3 is TGCGCCAGCAGCCAAGCCCACTCAGGCCTGTACAATGAGCAGTTCTTC. This chain links TRBV4-3 with TRBJ2-1; D not resolved. With 1 base removed from V and 4 bases from J, the gap between germline ends came to 14 bases. Germline CDR1 LGHNA, CDR2 YSLEER. The CDR3 is made up of 16 amino acids.